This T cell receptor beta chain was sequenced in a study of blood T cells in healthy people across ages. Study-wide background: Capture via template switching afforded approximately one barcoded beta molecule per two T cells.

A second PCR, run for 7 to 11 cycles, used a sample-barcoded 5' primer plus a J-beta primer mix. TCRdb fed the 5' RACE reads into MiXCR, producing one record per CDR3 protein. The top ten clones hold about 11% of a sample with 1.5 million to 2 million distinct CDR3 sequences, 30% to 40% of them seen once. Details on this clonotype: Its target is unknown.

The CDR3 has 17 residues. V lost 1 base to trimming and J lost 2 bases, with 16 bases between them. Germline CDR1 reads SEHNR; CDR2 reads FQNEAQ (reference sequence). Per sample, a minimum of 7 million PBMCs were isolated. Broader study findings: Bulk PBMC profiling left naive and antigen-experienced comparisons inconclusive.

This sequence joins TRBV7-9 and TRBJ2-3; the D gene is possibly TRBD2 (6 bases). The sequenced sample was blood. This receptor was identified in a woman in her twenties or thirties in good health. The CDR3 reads CASSLVGLQRVTDTQYF. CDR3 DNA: TGTGCCAGCAGCTTAGTGGGACTCCAGAGAGTCACAGATACGCAGTATTTT.